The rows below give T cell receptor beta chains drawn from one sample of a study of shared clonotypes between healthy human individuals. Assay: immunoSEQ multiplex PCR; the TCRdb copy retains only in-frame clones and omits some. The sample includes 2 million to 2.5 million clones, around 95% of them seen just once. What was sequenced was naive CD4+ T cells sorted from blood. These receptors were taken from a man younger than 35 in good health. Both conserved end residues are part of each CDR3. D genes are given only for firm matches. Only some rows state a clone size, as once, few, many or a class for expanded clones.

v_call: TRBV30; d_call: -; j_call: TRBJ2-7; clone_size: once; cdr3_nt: TGTGCCTATTCTACGGACAGAGGGTCCTACGAGCAGTACTTC; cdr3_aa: CAYSTDRGSYEQYF
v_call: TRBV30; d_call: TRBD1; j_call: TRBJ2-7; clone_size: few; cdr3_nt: TGTGCCTGGGGCCCTAGGCTGGGACAGGGTTACGAGCAGTACTTC; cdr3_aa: CAWGPRLGQGYEQYF
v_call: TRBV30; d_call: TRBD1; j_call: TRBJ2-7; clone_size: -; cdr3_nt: TGTGCCTGGAGAAGGGACAGCGATTACGAGCAGTACTTC; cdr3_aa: CAWRRDSDYEQYF
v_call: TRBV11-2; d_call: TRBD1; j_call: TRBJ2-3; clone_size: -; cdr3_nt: TGTGCCAGCAGCTTAACGACAGGGGGCGCAAATACGCAGTATTTT; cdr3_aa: CASSLTTGGANTQYF
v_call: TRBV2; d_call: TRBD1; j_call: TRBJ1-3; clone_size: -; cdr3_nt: TGTGCCAGTGGGGCGGCAGGGGGTCTTTTAAACACCATATATTTT; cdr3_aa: CASGAAGGLLNTIYF
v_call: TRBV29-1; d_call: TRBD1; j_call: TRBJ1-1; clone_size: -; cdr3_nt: TGCAGCGTAAGACAGGGGGCACAGAACACTGAAGCTTTCTTT; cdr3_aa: CSVRQGAQNTEAFF
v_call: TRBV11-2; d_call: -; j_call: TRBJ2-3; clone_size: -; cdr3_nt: TGTGCCAGCAGCCAAGTTCTAGCGGTTGGGGGCCCGGGATATTTT; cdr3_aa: CASSQVLAVGGPGYF
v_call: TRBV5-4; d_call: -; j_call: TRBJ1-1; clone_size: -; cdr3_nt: TGTGCCAGCAGCTTGGCTGAACCAAACACTGAAGCTTTCTTT; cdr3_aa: CASSLAEPNTEAFF
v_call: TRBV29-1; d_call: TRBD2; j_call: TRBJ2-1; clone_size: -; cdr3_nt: TGCAGCATAGTAGCGGGATTGAGGAATGAGCAGTTCTTC; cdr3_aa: CSIVAGLRNEQFF
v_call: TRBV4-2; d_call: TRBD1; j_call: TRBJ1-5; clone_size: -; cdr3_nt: TGTGCCAGCAGCCAAGTCTACGGACAGGATAATCAGCCCCAGCATTTT; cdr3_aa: CASSQVYGQDNQPQHF
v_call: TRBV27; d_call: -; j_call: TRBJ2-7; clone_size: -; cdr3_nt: TGTGCCAGCAGTATGAGGACACCCCACGAGCAGTACTTC; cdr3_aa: CASSMRTPHEQYF